The 25 T cell receptor beta chains reported below all come from one sample, sequenced in a study of cytomegalovirus exposure and HLA in healthy donors. PCR amplification relied on 60 Vbeta primers (plus 13 Jbeta primers). TCRdb's copy holds only in-frame clones and misses some; the assay was immunoSEQ multiplex PCR. The table has about 140,000 clones, roughly 74% seen once; the top ten hold around 11%. The source material was PBMCs. These receptors all stem from a man aged 18 to 30 in good health and CMV-seropositive.

This clone occurred once. This sequence joins TRBV5-1 and TRBJ2-7; TRBD1 is a possible D gene (6 bases). V was shortened by 4 bases and J by 7 bases, with 9 bases between the two germline ends. The CDR3 runs to 11 residues. Germline CDR1 and CDR2: SGHRS and YFSETQ. The CDR3 region has the DNA TGCGCCAGCAGCCAGGACAGAGAGCAGTACTTC. Translating it yields CASSQDREQYF.

This chain links TRBV5-1 with TRBJ1-2; 9 nucleotides line up with TRBD1. The CDR3 totals 13 residues. The J segment lost 6 bases and the V segment lost 4 bases, leaving 4 bases of the junction unmatched. Germline CDR1 is SGHRS and CDR2 is YFSETQ. CDR3 DNA: TGCGCCAGCAGCCTGACAGGGGGGAATGGCTACACCTTC. Its translation: CASSLTGGNGYTF.

Points on this clone: The junction departs from germline at one end; a sequencing error may be responsible. Other nucleotide sequences in the sample specify the same CDR3. The chain has TRBV5-1 and TRBJ2-2; 11 nucleotides align to TRBD2. The CDR3 spans 15 residues. Germline V CDR1 and CDR2: SGHRS, YFSETQ. CDR3 region: CASSLAGGNTGELFF. The CDR3 nucleotides are TGCGCTAGCAGCCTAGCGGGAGGAAACACCGGGGAGCTGTTTTTT.

V usage is TRBV29-1 and J usage is TRBJ2-7, with 10 bases identical to TRBD2. Trimming took 5 bases from V and 2 from J; bases not matched to a gene: 6. Germline V gene sequence: CDR1 SQVTM, CDR2 ANQGSEA. The CDR3 is 14 amino acids. CDR3 residues: CSVLFSGRTYEQYF. The CDR3 DNA reads as TGCAGCGTTTTGTTTAGCGGGAGGACCTACGAGCAGTACTTC.

The V gene is TRBV5-5, the J gene TRBJ2-7; no clear D. The CDR3 sequence is 15 residues long. V lost 2 bases and J lost 1, with 13 bases in between. CDR1 SGHKS and CDR2 YYEKEE come from the germline V gene (reference sequence). In DNA form, the CDR3 reads TGTGCCAGCAGCTTATTCCCCGCCCTATCCTACGAGCAGTACTTC. Protein: CASSLFPALSYEQYF.

The chain carries TRBV5-4 and TRBJ1-1, with unresolved D. Germline V gene data show CDR1 as SGHNT and CDR2 as YYREEE (reference sequence). Trimming removed 4 bases from V and 9 bases from J, with 16 bases in between. The CDR3 loop spans 13 amino acids. The CDR3: CASSPVGRVQAFF. The DNA for the CDR3 is TGTGCCAGCAGCCCCGTCGGGCGGGTCCAAGCTTTCTTT.

The V and J genes are TRBV19 and TRBJ2-6, with D unclear. Per the germline V gene, CDR1 is LNHDA and CDR2 is SQIVND (reference sequence). This CDR3 is built from 13 residues. The CDR3 DNA reads as TGTTATCACATGCACTCTGGGGCCAACGTCCTGACTTTC. Protein sequence: CYHMHSGANVLTF.

This sequence joins TRBV5-4 and TRBJ2-7; 12 positions match TRBD2. The length of the CDR3 is 15 residues. With V trimmed by 4 bases and J by 4 bases, 6 bases remained unmatched. Germline CDR1 reads SGHNT; CDR2 reads YYREEE (reference sequence). The CDR3 DNA is TGTGCCAGCAGCCAAATACTAGCGGGAGGTTACGAGCAGTACTTC. As protein: CASSQILAGGYEQYF.

The chain recombines TRBV5-4 with TRBJ1-4; TRBD1 might be the D (5 bases). There are 15 residues in the CDR3. The V end lost 3 bases, the J end lost 8 bases, and 17 bases lay between the germline ends. Germline CDR1 SGHNT, CDR2 YYREEE (reference sequence). The DNA for the CDR3 is TGTGCCAGCAGCTCCGACAGTTCCCGAGGCGAAAAACTGTTTTTT. It translates to CASSSDSSRGEKLFF.

V and J are TRBV5-4 and TRBJ2-7; 7 bases line up with TRBD2. The CDR3 has 13 residues. V was clipped by 4 bases and J by 5 bases; unmatched bases: 6. The germline gives CDR1 SGHNT, CDR2 YYREEE (reference sequence). CDR3 coding DNA: TGTGCCAGCAGCACACCGGGAGGACACGAGCAGTACTTC. Protein product: CASSTPGGHEQYF. The entire variable domain, with the rest obtained from reference TRBV5-4 and TRBJ2-7, is as follows: ETGVTQSPTHLIKTRGQQVTLRCSSQSGHNTVSWYQQALGQGPQFIFQYYREEENGRGNFPPRFSGLQFPNYSSELNVNALELDDSALYLCASSTPGGHEQYFGPGTRLTVT.

This rearrangement joins TRBV10-1 to TRBJ2-5; 9 bases line up with TRBD2. The CDR3 is 14 amino acids. The ends lost 5 bases at V and 0 bases at J; junction bases unmatched: 1. Germline CDR1 WNHNN, CDR2 SYGVQD (reference sequence). CDR3 in amino acids: CASSKREDQETQYF. In DNA form, the CDR3 reads TGCGCCAGCAGTAAGCGGGAGGACCAAGAGACCCAGTACTTC.

The genes are TRBV5-1 and TRBJ2-1; 8 nucleotides match TRBD2. From germline, CDR1 is SGHRS and CDR2 YFSETQ. This CDR3 contains 17 residues. V lost 3 bases, J lost 5 bases, and 13 bases stayed unmatched. The CDR3 sequence is CASSSLAGSPVDNEQFF. The DNA for the CDR3 is TGCGCCAGCAGCTCTCTAGCGGGTAGCCCTGTCGACAATGAGCAGTTCTTC. Full variable domain (missing parts from reference TRBV5-1 and TRBJ2-1): KAGVTQTPRYLIKTRGQQVTLSCSPISGHRSVSWYQQTPGQGLQFLFEYFSETQRNKGNFPGRFSGRQFSNSRSEMNVSTLELGDSALYLCASSSLAGSPVDNEQFFGPGTRLTVL.

This chain connects TRBV27 to TRBJ2-1, with D possibly TRBD1 on 6 matching bases. V lost 1 base and J 6 bases, leaving 13 bases between the germline ends. Germline-derived CDR1 and CDR2 are MNHEY and SMNVEV (reference sequence). The CDR3 runs 15 residues. The CDR3 nucleotides are TGTGCCAGCAGTTTATATGGGGACACGGGCAATGAGCAGTTCTTC. Translation gives CASSLYGDTGNEQFF.

On this clone: Mismatch with germline at one junction end may stem from a read error. Other nucleotide sequences in the sample specify the same CDR3. The chain uses TRBV14 and TRBJ1-1, with D perhaps TRBD1 (5 bases). Germline-derived CDR1 and CDR2 are SGHDN and FVKESK. This CDR3 is 15 amino acids long. The DNA for the CDR3 is TGTGCCAGCAGCCAATGGGGGGGAGGATATACTGAAGCCTTCTTT. Translation gives CASSQWGGGYTEAFF.

In its sample, this clone ranks as medium-sized. The chain employs TRBV4-2 and TRBJ1-4; unclear D gene. This CDR3 has 17 residues. Trimming left V 0 bases short and J 0 bases short, with 11 bases between. CDR1 is LGHNA and CDR2 is YNFKEQ in the germline V gene. CDR3 in amino acids: CASSQETHQATNEKLFF. CDR3 bases: TGTGCCAGCAGCCAAGAAACACACCAGGCAACTAATGAAAAACTGTTTTTT.

The chain recombines TRBV5-4 with TRBJ1-6, with D tentatively TRBD1 (5 bases). The ends were cut back, 1 base at V and 9 bases at J, with 8 bases in the middle. Germline loops: CDR1 SGHNT, CDR2 YYREEE (reference sequence). The CDR3 loop spans 13 amino acids. Here the CDR3 reads CASSLQGSSPLHF. The CDR3, as DNA: TGTGCCAGCAGCTTGCAGGGAAGTTCACCCCTCCACTTT.

V gene TRBV27 combines with J gene TRBJ2-2, with 7 nucleotides matching TRBD1. V was pared by 3 bases and J by 1 base, with 5 bases of the junction left unmatched. CDR3 length: 16 amino acids. Germline CDR1 and CDR2: MNHEY and SMNVEV (reference sequence). CDR3 bases: TGTGCCAGCAGTTTCTTCCAGGGGGTGAACACCGGGGAGCTGTTTTTT. This encodes CASSFFQGVNTGELFF.

The V and J genes are TRBV19 and TRBJ2-3; 7 nucleotides align to TRBD2. The V gene's germline CDR1 is LNHDA and CDR2 SQIVND (reference sequence). The ends lost 9 bases at V and 4 bases at J; junction bases unmatched: 13. The CDR3 spans 15 residues. The DNA for the CDR3 is TGTGCCAGCTCGGCCCTCGGCGGGAGCCCAGATACGCAGTATTTT. This translates into CASSALGGSPDTQYF.

The rearrangement links TRBV5-1 to TRBJ2-7; 8 nucleotides match TRBD2. Losses at the gene ends were 1 base for V and 6 bases for J; bases not matched to a gene: 6. The CDR3 runs 14 residues. Germline lookup yields CDR1 SGHRS and CDR2 YFSETQ. CDR3 sequence (DNA): TGCGCCAGCAGCTTGTTTGTTAGCGGGACCGAGCAGTACTTC. Its translation is CASSLFVSGTEQYF.

The chain uses TRBV6-6 and TRBJ2-1; 7 bases are a match to TRBD2. The trim removed 2 bases at V and 10 bases at J, leaving 2 bases unmatched. CDR1 is MNHNY and CDR2 is SVGAGI in the germline V gene (reference sequence). The CDR3 sequence is 12 residues long. The CDR3 reads CASSYAGEEQFF. CDR3 sequence (DNA): TGTGCCAGCAGTTACGCGGGAGAGGAGCAGTTCTTC.

The rearrangement uses TRBV9 and TRBJ2-1; the D is unclear. Germline V gene lookup returns CDR1 SGDLS and CDR2 YYNGEE. The length of the CDR3 is 15 residues. V lost 9 bases and J 5 bases, leaving 21 bases between the germline ends. This CDR3 reads CANPLPKRVDNEQFF. The CDR3 nucleotides read TGTGCCAACCCTCTTCCCAAGCGAGTAGACAATGAGCAGTTCTTC.

The V and J genes are TRBV15 and TRBJ2-7; D might be TRBD2 (6 bases). V lost 8 bases and J 0 bases, leaving 17 bases between the germline ends. Germline V gene lookup returns CDR1 LNHNV and CDR2 YYDKDF (reference sequence). The CDR3 covers 15 residues. CDR3 coding DNA: TGTGCCACCGGGGTTGGTGCGGGAAGCTCCTACGAGCAGTACTTC. It codes for CATGVGAGSSYEQYF.

This chain connects TRBV18 to TRBJ2-1; maybe TRBD1 (5 bases). In germline, CDR1 is KGHSH, CDR2 LQKENI. CDR3 length: 12 amino acids. Trimming cost V 6 bases and J 11 bases, with 14 bases left between them. The CDR3 here is CASSPTTDQQFF. The CDR3 coding sequence is TGTGCCAGCTCTCCTACGACAGACCAGCAGTTCTTC. Drawing the rest from reference TRBV18 and TRBJ2-1, the complete variable domain is NAGVMQNPRHLVRRRGQEARLRCSPMKGHSHVYWYRQLPEEGLKFMVYLQKENIIDESGMPKERFSAEFPKEGPSILRIQQVVRGDSAAYFCASSPTTDQQFFGPGTRLTVL.

V gene TRBV9 combines with J gene TRBJ2-2; 8 nucleotides align to TRBD1. The ends lost 4 bases at V and 9 bases at J; junction bases unmatched: 8. The CDR3 has 14 residues. CDR1 is SGDLS and CDR2 is YYNGEE in the germline V gene. The CDR3 spells CASSSDRGGRELFF. CDR3 nucleotides: TGTGCCAGCAGCTCAGACAGGGGTGGGAGGGAGCTGTTTTTT.

The V call is TRBV29-1, the J call TRBJ1-2; D possibly corresponds to TRBD1 (6 bases). The CDR3 extends over 16 amino acids. Germline V gene lookup returns CDR1 SQVTM and CDR2 ANQGSEA. The germline V and J ends were trimmed by 4 bases and 1 base, with 19 bases remaining between them. CDR3 amino acids: CSVGRTDSSLNYGYTF. The CDR3 DNA reads as TGCAGCGTTGGTAGGACAGACAGCTCTCTTAACTATGGCTACACCTTC.